Below are 19 T cell receptor beta chains sequenced from a single sample in a study of blood T cell repertoires in COVID-19. Using immunoSEQ multiplex PCR, the repertoire was profiled, and TCRdb retains in-frame clones only, with some absent. The sample lists around 75,000 clones, around 89% seen once, with less than 6.5% in the top ten. Material: peripheral blood. The source is a man aged 45-60 years with acute or convalescent COVID-19.

The V call is TRBV18, the J call TRBJ2-3, with D perhaps matching TRBD2 (6 bases). The V and J ends lost 3 bases and 6 bases respectively, with 13 bases between them. This CDR3 spans 14 amino acids. In germline, CDR1 is KGHSH, CDR2 LQKENI. As DNA, the CDR3 is TGTGCCAGCTCACCGCCTCTTGGAGGGGATACGCAGTATTTT. It codes for CASSPPLGGDTQYF.

The V and J genes are TRBV5-4 and TRBJ1-5; 8 bases line up with TRBD1. The CDR3 has 13 residues. Per germline, CDR1 SGHNT and CDR2 YYREEE (reference sequence). The ends lost 4 bases at V and 5 bases at J; junction bases unmatched: 2. This chain's CDR3 is CASSVDRDQPQHF. CDR3 sequence (DNA): TGTGCCAGCAGCGTGGACAGGGATCAGCCCCAGCATTTT.

The chain combines TRBV5-6 with TRBJ1-1, with D tentatively TRBD1 (5 bases). The ends were cut back, 3 bases at V and 6 bases at J, with 21 bases in the middle. Germline loops: CDR1 SGHDT, CDR2 YYEEEE. This CDR3 has 16 residues. This CDR3 is CASSSSTTLGEAEAFF. CDR3 coding DNA: TGTGCCAGCAGCTCCTCTACCACGCTAGGGGAGGCTGAAGCTTTCTTT.

This chain joins TRBV6-1 and TRBJ2-5; TRBD2 matches 8 bases. Trimming removed 2 bases from V and 2 bases from J; junction bases left unmatched: 4. Germline V lookup: CDR1 MNHNS, CDR2 SASEGT. The CDR3 totals 15 residues. This CDR3 reads CASSETSGLQETQYF. CDR3 sequence (DNA): TGTGCCAGCAGTGAAACTAGCGGCCTTCAAGAGACCCAGTACTTC.

The rearrangement uses TRBV5-5 and TRBJ2-7; 9 nucleotides match TRBD1. The CDR3 is 13 residues long. V trimming: 1 base; J trimming: 5 bases; junction bases outside the gene matches: 1. Germline CDR1 SGHKS, CDR2 YYEKEE (reference sequence). Here the CDR3 reads CASSLRQGDEQYF. As DNA, the CDR3 is TGTGCCAGCAGCTTGCGACAGGGGGACGAGCAGTACTTC.

In this sample, this clone turned up once. This sequence joins TRBV2 and TRBJ1-5, with 8 bases that match TRBD1. The CDR3 consists of 15 residues. Germline V CDR1 and CDR2: SNHLY, FYNNEI. The V segment lost 2 bases and the J segment 4 bases; nucleotides outside the gene matches: 4. CDR3 nucleotides: TGTGCCAGCAGTGAAAGGAGACAGGGGAATCAGCCCCAGCATTTT. Amino acids: CASSERRQGNQPQHF.

This chain uses TRBV9 with TRBJ2-7, with 8 bases aligning to TRBD1. There are 14 residues in the CDR3. Germline V lookup: CDR1 SGDLS, CDR2 YYNGEE. V dropped 4 bases and J dropped 5; count of bases not matched to a gene: 8. This CDR3 is CASSLRQGSHEQYF. The CDR3 DNA reads as TGTGCCAGCAGCCTCCGACAGGGGAGCCACGAGCAGTACTTC.

The rearrangement joins TRBV24-1 to TRBJ2-1; 10 bases fit TRBD2. V was clipped by 6 bases and J by 6 bases; unmatched bases: 7. Germline CDR1 reads KGHDR; CDR2 reads SFDVKD. CDR3 length equals 15 residues. The CDR3 region has the DNA TGTGCCACCAGTCTCCAGCGGGAGGGTTTCAATGAGCAGTTCTTC. Protein product: CATSLQREGFNEQFF.

The sample holds one count of this clone. This rearrangement joins TRBV27 to TRBJ2-1, with 7 bases identical to TRBD1. Germline loops: CDR1 MNHEY, CDR2 SMNVEV (reference sequence). V gave up 5 bases and J gave up 0 bases; unmatched junction bases: 7. This CDR3 is 16 amino acids long. CDR3 nucleotide sequence: TGTGCCAGCAGTGCATGGACAGGAGTCTCCTACAATGAGCAGTTCTTC. Amino acid sequence: CASSAWTGVSYNEQFF.

The chain combines TRBV15 with TRBJ2-2, with no clear D. Looked up from germline, CDR1 is LNHNV and CDR2 is YYDKDF (reference sequence). V lost 5 bases and J 2 bases, leaving 21 bases between the germline ends. The CDR3 has 18 residues. CDR3 nucleotide sequence: TGTGCCACCAGCCGGTTTGCGGAATTTCCCAAAAACACCGGGGAGCTGTTTTTT. Translating gives CATSRFAEFPKNTGELFF.

The DNA of the CDR3 is TGTGCTAGTGGCTTACTATCGGGACAGGGGACTGAGCAGTTCTTC. Translated: CASGLLSGQGTEQFF. V usage is TRBV12-5 and J usage is TRBJ2-1, with 10 bases lining up with TRBD1. Per the germline V gene, CDR1 is LGHNT and CDR2 is FRNRAP. V lost 6 bases to trimming and J lost 9 bases; unmatched junction nucleotides: 11. The CDR3 runs to 15 residues.

The V and J genes are TRBV27 and TRBJ1-2, with D maybe TRBD1 (5 bases). Trimming left V 7 bases short and J 3 bases short, with 12 bases between. This CDR3 is 13 amino acids long. In germline, CDR1 is MNHEY, CDR2 SMNVEV (reference sequence). The CDR3 DNA is TGTGCCAGCAAGCCCATAGGGGACTATGGCTACACCTTC. As protein: CASKPIGDYGYTF.

The V and J genes are TRBV30 and TRBJ2-5, with 7 bases matching TRBD2. The germline gives CDR1 GTSNPN, CDR2 SVGIG (reference sequence). Trimming cost V 4 bases and J 4 bases; bases outside gene matches: 9. CDR3 size: 14 residues. Here the CDR3 DNA reads TGTGCCTGGAACCCCGCGGGAGCGGGAGAGACCCAGTACTTC. Translating it yields CAWNPAGAGETQYF.

The chain carries TRBV3-1 (or the pseudogene TRBV3-2) and TRBJ1-5, with D possibly being TRBD1 (6 bases). The V end lost 4 bases, the J end lost 9 bases, and 16 bases lay between the germline ends. Germline V gives CDR1 LGHDT, CDR2 YNNKEL (reference sequence). This CDR3 region has 14 residues. The CDR3 loop is CASSLRQAPGPQHF. As DNA, the CDR3 is TGTGCCAGCAGCCTCCGACAGGCACCCGGGCCCCAGCATTTT.

CDR3 sequence reads: CASSFSGRAGDEQFF. The CDR3 DNA reads TGTGCCAGCAGCTTTAGCGGGAGGGCCGGGGATGAGCAGTTCTTC. The chain is built from TRBV9 and TRBJ2-1, with 11 bases lining up with TRBD2. With V trimmed by 4 bases and J by 8 bases, 8 bases remained unmatched. The germline V gene encodes CDR1 SGDLS and CDR2 YYNGEE. The CDR3 extends over 15 amino acids.

The V gene is TRBV20-1, the J gene TRBJ2-7; 11 bases match TRBD2. The CDR3 has 14 residues. V trimming: 3 bases; J trimming: 8 bases; junction bases outside the gene matches: 9. Per the germline V gene, CDR1 is DFQATT and CDR2 is SNEGSKA (reference sequence). Here the CDR3 reads CSASPGTSGSKQYF. CDR3 coding DNA: TGCAGTGCTAGTCCCGGGACTAGCGGTTCTAAGCAGTACTTC.

The chain recombines TRBV27 with TRBJ1-1, with 7 bases that match TRBD1. This CDR3 spans 16 amino acids. CDR1 is MNHEY, CDR2 SMNVEV, per germline (reference sequence). V dropped 6 bases and J dropped 1; count of bases not matched to a gene: 11. The CDR3, as DNA: TGTGCCAGCAGCCTTGACAGGGAGAAGGGGAACACTGAAGCTTTCTTT. It codes for CASSLDREKGNTEAFF.

The chain employs TRBV19 and TRBJ1-2; the D gene is possibly TRBD1 (6 bases). The CDR3 is 10 amino acids. The ends were cut back, 11 bases at V and 6 bases at J, with 10 bases in the middle. Per germline, CDR1 LNHDA and CDR2 SQIVND (reference sequence). The CDR3 is CAWGGHGYTF. In nucleotides, the CDR3 is TGTGCCTGGGGGGGGCATGGCTACACCTTC.

This clone came up a few times. The V and J genes are TRBV24-1 and TRBJ2-1, with TRBD1 identical over 7 bases. Unmatched junction bases numbered 7, after V lost 4 bases and J lost 2 bases. Germline V CDR1 and CDR2: KGHDR, SFDVKD. The CDR3 sequence is 16 residues long. This CDR3 reads CATSDPNRGPYNEQFF. Here the CDR3 DNA reads TGTGCCACCAGTGACCCTAACAGGGGCCCCTACAATGAGCAGTTCTTC.